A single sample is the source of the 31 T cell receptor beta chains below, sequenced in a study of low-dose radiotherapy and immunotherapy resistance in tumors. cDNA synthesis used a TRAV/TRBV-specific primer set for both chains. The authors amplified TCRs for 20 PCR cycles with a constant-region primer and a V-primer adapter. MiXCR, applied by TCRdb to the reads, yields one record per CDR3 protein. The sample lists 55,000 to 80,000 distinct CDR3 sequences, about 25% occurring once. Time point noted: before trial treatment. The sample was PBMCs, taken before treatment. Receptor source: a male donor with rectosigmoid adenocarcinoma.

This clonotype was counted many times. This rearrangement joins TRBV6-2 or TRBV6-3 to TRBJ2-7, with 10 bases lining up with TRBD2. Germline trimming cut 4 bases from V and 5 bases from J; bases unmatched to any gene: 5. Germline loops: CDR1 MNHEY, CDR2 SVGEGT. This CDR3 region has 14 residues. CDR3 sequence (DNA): TGTGCCAGCAGTTTACTAGCGGGACACCACGAGCAGTACTTC. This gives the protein CASSLLAGHHEQYF.

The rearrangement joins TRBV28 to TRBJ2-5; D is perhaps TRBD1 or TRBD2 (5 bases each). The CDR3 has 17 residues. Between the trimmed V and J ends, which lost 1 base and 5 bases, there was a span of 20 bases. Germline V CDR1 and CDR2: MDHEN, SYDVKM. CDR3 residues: CASSLFPRSLGVETQYF. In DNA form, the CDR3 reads TGTGCCAGCAGTTTATTTCCTCGCTCCCTGGGGGTGGAGACCCAGTACTTC.

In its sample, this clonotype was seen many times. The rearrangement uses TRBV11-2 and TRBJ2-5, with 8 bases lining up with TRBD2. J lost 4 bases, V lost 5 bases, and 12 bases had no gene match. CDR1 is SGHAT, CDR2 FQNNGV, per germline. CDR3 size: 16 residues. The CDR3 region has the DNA TGTGCCAGCAGCACACCGGGACTAGTGTCTATAGAGACCCAGTACTTC. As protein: CASSTPGLVSIETQYF.

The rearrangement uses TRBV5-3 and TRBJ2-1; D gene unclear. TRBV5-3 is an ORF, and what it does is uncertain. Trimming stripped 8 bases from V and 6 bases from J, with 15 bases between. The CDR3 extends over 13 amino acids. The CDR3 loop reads CASSFGRTNEQFF. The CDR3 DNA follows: TGTGCCAGCAGTTTTGGACGGACCAATGAGCAGTTCTTC.

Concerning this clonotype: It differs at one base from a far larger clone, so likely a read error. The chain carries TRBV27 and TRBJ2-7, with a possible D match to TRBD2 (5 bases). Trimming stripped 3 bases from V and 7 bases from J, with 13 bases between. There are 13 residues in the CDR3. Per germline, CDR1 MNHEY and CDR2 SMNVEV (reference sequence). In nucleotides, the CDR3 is TGTGCCAGCAGTTTTACGGGGTGGAGTGAGCAGTACTTC. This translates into CASSFTGWSEQYF.

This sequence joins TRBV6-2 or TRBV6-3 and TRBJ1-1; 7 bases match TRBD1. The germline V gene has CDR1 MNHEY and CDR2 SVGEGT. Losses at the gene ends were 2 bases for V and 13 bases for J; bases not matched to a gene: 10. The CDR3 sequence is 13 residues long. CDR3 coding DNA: TGTGCCAGCAGTTACACCCGGGACAGCTTGGGTTTCTTT. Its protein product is CASSYTRDSLGFF.

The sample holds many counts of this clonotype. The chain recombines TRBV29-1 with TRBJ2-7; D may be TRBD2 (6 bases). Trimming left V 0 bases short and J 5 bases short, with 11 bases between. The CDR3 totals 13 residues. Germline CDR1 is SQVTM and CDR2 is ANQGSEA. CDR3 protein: CSVEDLRRDEQYF. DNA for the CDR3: TGCAGCGTTGAAGATTTGCGGAGGGACGAGCAGTACTTC.

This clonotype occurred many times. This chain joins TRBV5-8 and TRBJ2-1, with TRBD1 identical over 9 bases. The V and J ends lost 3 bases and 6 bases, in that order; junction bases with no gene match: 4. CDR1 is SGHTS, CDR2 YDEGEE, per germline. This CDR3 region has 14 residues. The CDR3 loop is CASSSDRGGNEQFF. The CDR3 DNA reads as TGTGCCAGCAGCTCGGACAGGGGAGGCAATGAGCAGTTCTTC.

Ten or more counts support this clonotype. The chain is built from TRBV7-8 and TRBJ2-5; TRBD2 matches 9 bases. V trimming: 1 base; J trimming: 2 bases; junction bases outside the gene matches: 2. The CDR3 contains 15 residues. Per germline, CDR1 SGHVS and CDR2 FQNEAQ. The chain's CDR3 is CASSLGGGVQETQYF. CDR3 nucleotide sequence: TGTGCCAGCAGCTTAGGCGGGGGGGTTCAAGAGACCCAGTACTTC. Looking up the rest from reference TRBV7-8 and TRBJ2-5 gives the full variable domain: GAGVSQSPRYKVAKRGQDVALRCDPISGHVSLFWYQQALGQGPEFLTYFQNEAQLDKSGLPSDRFFAERPEGSVSTLKIQRTQQEDSAVYLCASSLGGGVQETQYFGPGTRLLVL.

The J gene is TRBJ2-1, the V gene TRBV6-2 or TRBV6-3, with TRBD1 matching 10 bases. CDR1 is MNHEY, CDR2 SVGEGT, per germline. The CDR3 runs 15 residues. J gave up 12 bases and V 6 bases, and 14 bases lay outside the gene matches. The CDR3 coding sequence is TGTGCCAGCAGCGAAACGGGACAGGGGATCGAGTGGCAGTTCTTC. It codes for CASSETGQGIEWQFF.

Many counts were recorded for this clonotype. This CDR3 reads CSSTGASGGETQYF. CDR3 nucleotide sequence: TGCAGCTCAACCGGGGCAAGCGGGGGAGAGACCCAGTACTTC. The chain is built from TRBV29-1 and TRBJ2-5; the match to TRBD2 covers 8 bases. CDR1 and CDR2 from the germline V gene are SQVTM and ANQGSEA. The V segment lost 8 bases and the J segment 4 bases; nucleotides outside the gene matches: 12. The CDR3 sequence is 14 residues long. Full variable domain (rest looked up from reference TRBV29-1 and TRBJ2-5): SAVISQKPSRDICQRGTSLTIQCQVDSQVTMMFWYRQQPGQSLTLIATANQGSEATYESGFVIDKFPISRPNLTFSTLTVSNMSPEDSSIYLCSSTGASGGETQYFGPGTRLLVL.

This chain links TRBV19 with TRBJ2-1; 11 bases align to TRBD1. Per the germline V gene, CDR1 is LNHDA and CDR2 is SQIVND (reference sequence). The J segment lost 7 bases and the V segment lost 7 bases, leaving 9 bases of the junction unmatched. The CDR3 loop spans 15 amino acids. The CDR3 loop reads CASTAGTGGRNEQFF. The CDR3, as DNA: TGTGCCAGTACCGCCGGGACAGGGGGGAGAAATGAGCAGTTCTTC.

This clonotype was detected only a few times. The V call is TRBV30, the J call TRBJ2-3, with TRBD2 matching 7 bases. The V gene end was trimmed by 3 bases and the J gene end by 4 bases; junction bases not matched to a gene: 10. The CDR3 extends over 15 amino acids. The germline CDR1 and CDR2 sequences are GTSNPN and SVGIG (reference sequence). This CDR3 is CAWRATSPAPDTQYF. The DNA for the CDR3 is TGTGCCTGGAGGGCGACTAGCCCCGCCCCAGATACGCAGTATTTT.

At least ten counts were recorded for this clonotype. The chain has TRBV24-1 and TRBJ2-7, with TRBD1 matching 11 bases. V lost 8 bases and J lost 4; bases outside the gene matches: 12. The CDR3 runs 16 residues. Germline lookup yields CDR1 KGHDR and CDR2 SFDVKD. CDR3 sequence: CATIGTPGQGVYEQYF. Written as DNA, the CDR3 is TGTGCCACCATTGGAACTCCGGGACAGGGGGTTTACGAGCAGTACTTC.

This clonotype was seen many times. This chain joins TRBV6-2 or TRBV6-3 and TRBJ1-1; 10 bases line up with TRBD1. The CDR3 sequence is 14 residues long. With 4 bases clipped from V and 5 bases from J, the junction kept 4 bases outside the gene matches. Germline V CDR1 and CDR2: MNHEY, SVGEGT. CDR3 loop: CASSSRTGGTEAFF. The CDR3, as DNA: TGTGCCAGCAGTTCTCGGACAGGGGGAACTGAAGCTTTCTTT.

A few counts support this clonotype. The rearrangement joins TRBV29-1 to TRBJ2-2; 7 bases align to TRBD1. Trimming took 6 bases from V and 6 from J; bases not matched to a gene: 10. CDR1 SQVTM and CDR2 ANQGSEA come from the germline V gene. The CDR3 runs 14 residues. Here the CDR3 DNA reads TGCAGCGTAGAATTGACAGGGATCCCCGGGGAGCTGTTTTTT. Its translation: CSVELTGIPGELFF.

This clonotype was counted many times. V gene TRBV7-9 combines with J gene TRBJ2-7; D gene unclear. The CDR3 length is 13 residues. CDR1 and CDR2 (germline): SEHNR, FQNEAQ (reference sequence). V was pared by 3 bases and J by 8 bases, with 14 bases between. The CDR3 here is CASSFEDGPQQYF. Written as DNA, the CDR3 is TGTGCCAGCAGCTTCGAGGACGGGCCACAGCAGTACTTC.

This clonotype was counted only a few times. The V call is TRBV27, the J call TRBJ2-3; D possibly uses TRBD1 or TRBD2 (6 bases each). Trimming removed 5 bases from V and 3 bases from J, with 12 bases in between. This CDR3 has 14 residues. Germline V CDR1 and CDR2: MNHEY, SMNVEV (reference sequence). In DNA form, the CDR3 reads TGTGCCAGCAGTACCCGGAGGGGGACAGATACGCAGTATTTT. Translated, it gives CASSTRRGTDTQYF.

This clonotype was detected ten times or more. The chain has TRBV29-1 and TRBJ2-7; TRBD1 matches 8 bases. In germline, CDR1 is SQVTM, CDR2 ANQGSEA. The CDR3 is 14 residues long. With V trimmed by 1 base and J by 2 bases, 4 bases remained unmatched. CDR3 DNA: TGCAGCGTTGAAGGGACAGGGCCAACCTACGAGCAGTACTTC. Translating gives CSVEGTGPTYEQYF.

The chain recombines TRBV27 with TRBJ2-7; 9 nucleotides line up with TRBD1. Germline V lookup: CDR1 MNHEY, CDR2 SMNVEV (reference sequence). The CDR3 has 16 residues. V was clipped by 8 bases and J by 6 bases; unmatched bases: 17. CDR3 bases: TGTGCCAGCTCCTTCCTTTGGCGGGGACAGGGTGGCGAGCAGTACTTC. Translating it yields CASSFLWRGQGGEQYF.

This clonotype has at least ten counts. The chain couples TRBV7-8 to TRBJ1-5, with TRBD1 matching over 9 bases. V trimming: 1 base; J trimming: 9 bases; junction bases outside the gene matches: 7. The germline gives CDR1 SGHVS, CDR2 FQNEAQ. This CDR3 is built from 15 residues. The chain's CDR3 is CASSLGGQGGLPQHF. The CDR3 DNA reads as TGTGCCAGCAGCTTAGGGGGACAGGGTGGTTTGCCCCAGCATTTT.

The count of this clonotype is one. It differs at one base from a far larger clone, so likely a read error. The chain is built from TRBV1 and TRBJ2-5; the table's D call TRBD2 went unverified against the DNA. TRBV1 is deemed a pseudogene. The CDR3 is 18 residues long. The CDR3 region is CTSSQVPGLAGDQETQYF. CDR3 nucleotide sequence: TGTACCAGCAGCCAAGTCCCAGGACTAGCGGGGGATCAAGAGACCCAGTACTTC.

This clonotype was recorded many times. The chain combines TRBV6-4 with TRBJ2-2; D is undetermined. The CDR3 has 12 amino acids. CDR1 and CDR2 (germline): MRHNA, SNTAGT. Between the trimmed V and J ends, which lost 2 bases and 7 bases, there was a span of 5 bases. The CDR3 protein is CASSDEVGELFF. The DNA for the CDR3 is TGTGCCAGCAGTGACGAGGTCGGGGAGCTGTTTTTT.

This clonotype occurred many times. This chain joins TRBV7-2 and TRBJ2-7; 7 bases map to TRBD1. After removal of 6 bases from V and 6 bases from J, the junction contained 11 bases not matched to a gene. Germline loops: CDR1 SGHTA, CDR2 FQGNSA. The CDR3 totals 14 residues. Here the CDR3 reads CASRSTGTFSEQYF. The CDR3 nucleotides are TGTGCCAGCAGATCGACAGGGACGTTCAGCGAGCAGTACTTC. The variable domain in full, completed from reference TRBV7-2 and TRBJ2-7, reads GAGVSQSPSNKVTEKGKDVELRCDPISGHTALYWYRQSLGQGLEFLIYFQGNSAPDKSGLPSDRFSAERTGGSVSTLTIQRTQQEDSAVYLCASRSTGTFSEQYFGPGTRLTVT.

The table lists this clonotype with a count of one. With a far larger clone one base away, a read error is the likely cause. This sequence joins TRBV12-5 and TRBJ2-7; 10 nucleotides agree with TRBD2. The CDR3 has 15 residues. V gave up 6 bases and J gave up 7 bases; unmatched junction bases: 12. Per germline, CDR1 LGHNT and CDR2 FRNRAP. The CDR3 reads CASGPSGRAGNEQYF. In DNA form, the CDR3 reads TGTGCTAGTGGACCGAGCGGGAGGGCCGGGAATGAGCAGTACTTC.

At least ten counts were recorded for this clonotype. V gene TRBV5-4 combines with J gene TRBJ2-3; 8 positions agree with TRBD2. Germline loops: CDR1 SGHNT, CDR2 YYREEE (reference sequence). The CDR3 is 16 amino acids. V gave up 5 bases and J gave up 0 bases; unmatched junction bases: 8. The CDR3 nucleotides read TGTGCCAGCAGAAAATATAGCGGGATGAGCACAGATACGCAGTATTTT. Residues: CASRKYSGMSTDTQYF. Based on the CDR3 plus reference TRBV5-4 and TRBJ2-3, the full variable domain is ETGVTQSPTHLIKTRGQQVTLRCSSQSGHNTVSWYQQALGQGPQFIFQYYREEENGRGNFPPRFSGLQFPNYSSELNVNALELDDSALYLCASRKYSGMSTDTQYFGPGTRLTVL.

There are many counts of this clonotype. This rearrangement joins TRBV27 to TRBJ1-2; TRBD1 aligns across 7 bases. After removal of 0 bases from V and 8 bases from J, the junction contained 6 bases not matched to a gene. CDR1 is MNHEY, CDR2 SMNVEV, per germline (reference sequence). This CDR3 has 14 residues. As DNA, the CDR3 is TGTGCCAGCAGTTTATCGGCAGGGGGTGTGGGCTACACCTTC. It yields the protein CASSLSAGGVGYTF.

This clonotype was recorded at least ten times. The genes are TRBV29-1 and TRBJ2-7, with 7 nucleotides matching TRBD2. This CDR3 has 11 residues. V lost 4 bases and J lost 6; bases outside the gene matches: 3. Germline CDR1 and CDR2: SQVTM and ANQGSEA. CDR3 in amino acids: CSVGREGEQYF. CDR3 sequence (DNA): TGCAGCGTTGGGAGGGAGGGCGAGCAGTACTTC.

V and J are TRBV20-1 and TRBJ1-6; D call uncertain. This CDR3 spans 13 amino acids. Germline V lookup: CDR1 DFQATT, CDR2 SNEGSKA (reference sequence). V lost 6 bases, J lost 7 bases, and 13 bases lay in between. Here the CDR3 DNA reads TGCAGTGCCACTGGACTGGAAAATTCACCCCTCCACTTT. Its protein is CSATGLENSPLHF.

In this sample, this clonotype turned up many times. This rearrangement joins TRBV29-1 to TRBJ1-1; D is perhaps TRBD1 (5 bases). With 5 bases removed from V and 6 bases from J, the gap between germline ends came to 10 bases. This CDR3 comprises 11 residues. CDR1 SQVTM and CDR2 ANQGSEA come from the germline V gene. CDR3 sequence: CSVFGGAEAFF. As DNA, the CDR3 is TGCAGCGTTTTTGGGGGGGCTGAAGCTTTCTTT.

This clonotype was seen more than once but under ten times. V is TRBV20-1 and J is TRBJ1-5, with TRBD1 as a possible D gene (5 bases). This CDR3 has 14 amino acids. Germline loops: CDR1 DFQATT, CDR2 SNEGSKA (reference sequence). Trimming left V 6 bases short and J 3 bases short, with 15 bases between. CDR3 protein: CSAVRGLNNQPQHF. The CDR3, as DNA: TGCAGTGCCGTCCGGGGACTCAACAATCAGCCCCAGCATTTT.